These T cell receptor beta chains were read from a single sample in a study of shared clonotypes between healthy human individuals. TCRdb keeps only in-frame clones here, not all; method: immunoSEQ multiplex PCR. The repertoire holds approximately 2.5 million clones, approximately 93% seen once, with roughly 0.36% in the top ten. Sequencing input: naive CD4+ T cells from PBMCs. The receptors derive from a man younger than 30 in good health. Some clones in this sample may be carry-over from other donors' samples. CDR3s include the opening cysteine and the closing phenylalanine or tryptophan. Some rows have no size entry. The others give once, few or many, or a class for an expanded clone.

CDR3aa: CASRLQASSYNSPLHF
v_gene: TRBV5-1
j_gene: TRBJ1-6
abundance: once

CDR3aa: CASREGPGPPEQFF
v_gene: TRBV28
j_gene: TRBJ2-1
abundance: NA

CDR3aa: CASSPTGATNEKLFF
v_gene: TRBV5-4
j_gene: TRBJ1-4
abundance: NA

CDR3aa: CASSSQGLGTEAFF
v_gene: TRBV28
j_gene: TRBJ1-1
abundance: NA

CDR3aa: CASSETGGGNTIYF
v_gene: TRBV9
j_gene: TRBJ1-3
abundance: NA

CDR3aa: CASSFRGGRANEQFF
v_gene: TRBV5-6
j_gene: TRBJ2-1
abundance: once

CDR3aa: CATSRDLENNEQFF
v_gene: TRBV15
j_gene: TRBJ2-1
abundance: NA

CDR3aa: CASSERRFSYNEQFF
v_gene: TRBV6-1
j_gene: TRBJ2-1
abundance: NA

CDR3aa: CASTPQSTGGAFF
v_gene: TRBV19
j_gene: TRBJ1-1
abundance: few

CDR3aa: CASSLGGGSNYGYTF
v_gene: TRBV5-1
j_gene: TRBJ1-2
abundance: NA

CDR3aa: CASREAGEDTQYF
v_gene: TRBV7-3
j_gene: TRBJ2-3
abundance: NA

CDR3aa: CASSQGAGLAALYF
v_gene: TRBV4-2
j_gene: TRBJ2-3
abundance: NA

CDR3aa: CASSEEAGYQETQYF
v_gene: TRBV2
j_gene: TRBJ2-5
abundance: NA

CDR3aa: CASSFLSSTDTQYF
v_gene: TRBV27
j_gene: TRBJ2-3
abundance: NA

CDR3aa: CASRTTSGPYNEQFF
v_gene: TRBV11-2
j_gene: TRBJ2-1
abundance: NA

CDR3aa: CASSLPGQGNLRRNQPQHF
v_gene: TRBV28
j_gene: TRBJ1-5
abundance: NA

CDR3aa: CASSVDNFYTDTQYF
v_gene: TRBV9
j_gene: TRBJ2-3
abundance: NA

CDR3aa: CSVVVTYNEQFF
v_gene: TRBV29-1
j_gene: TRBJ2-1
abundance: NA

CDR3aa: CASSQSTGGWGYGYTF
v_gene: TRBV4-1
j_gene: TRBJ1-2
abundance: once

CDR3aa: CASSPQGAFGNTIYF
v_gene: TRBV19
j_gene: TRBJ1-3
abundance: NA